Listed below are T cell receptor beta chains from one sample, sequenced in a study of ipilimumab plus nivolumab after autologous stem cell transplantation. The assay was immunoSEQ multiplex PCR, and TCRdb's table has in-frame clones only and misses some. The profile covers some 6,200 clones, with roughly nine tenths appearing a single time and more than 5% taken by the ten largest. The sample consisted of PBMCs, taken in a trial of ipilimumab plus nivolumab as post-transplant consolidation. The receptor source for this set is a female donor with multiple myeloma. CDR3s include the opening cysteine and the closing phenylalanine or tryptophan. A D gene is named only where the DNA matches it firmly. Rows may omit the clone size; those that give it use once, few, many or a size class.

size: -
D: -
J: TRBJ2-1
V: TRBV18
DNA: TGTGCCAGCTCATCGTCAGCACGGGAGCAGTTCTTC
CDR3: CASSSSAREQFF

size: -
D: -
J: TRBJ2-7
V: TRBV18
DNA: TGTGCCAGCTCACCACCGACGGCTACCTACGAGCAGTACTTC
CDR3: CASSPPTATYEQYF

size: -
D: -
J: TRBJ2-5
V: TRBV5-6
DNA: TGTGCCAGCAGCCCCGCCGGGGAGACCCAGTACTTC
CDR3: CASSPAGETQYF

size: -
D: -
J: TRBJ1-1
V: TRBV5-1
DNA: TGCGCCAGCAGCCCAGGGACGGAGAACACTGAAGCTTTCTTT
CDR3: CASSPGTENTEAFF

size: -
D: -
J: TRBJ1-3
V: TRBV28
DNA: TGTGCCAGCAGTTTAGGGCCTGCGGGGGGGCGTTCTGGAAACACCATATATTTT
CDR3: CASSLGPAGGRSGNTIYF

size: -
D: TRBD2
J: TRBJ2-3
V: TRBV7-9
DNA: TGTGCCAGCAGCTTATCCCTAGCGGGCACAGATACGCAGTATTTT
CDR3: CASSLSLAGTDTQYF

size: -
D: -
J: TRBJ1-2
V: TRBV19
DNA: TGTGCCAGTAGCGTCGTTGGGGAGAGCTATGGCTACACCTTC
CDR3: CASSVVGESYGYTF

size: -
D: TRBD2
J: TRBJ2-7
V: TRBV27
DNA: TGTGCCAGCAGTCCGCTAGGGACTAGCTCCTACGAGCAGTACTTC
CDR3: CASSPLGTSSYEQYF

size: once
D: -
J: TRBJ1-1
V: TRBV11-1
DNA: TGTGCCAGCAGCTTAAGTTCGAACCAAGCTTTCTTT
CDR3: CASSLSSNQAFF

size: -
D: TRBD1
J: TRBJ2-7
V: TRBV11-2
DNA: TGTGCCAGCAGCTTGGGAGGGACAGGGTACGAGCAGTACTTC
CDR3: CASSLGGTGYEQYF

size: -
D: -
J: TRBJ1-2
V: TRBV11-2
DNA: TGTGCCAGCAGCTTAGGGTCGTACGCAACGCGAGCTAACTATGGCTACACCTTC
CDR3: CASSLGSYATRANYGYTF

size: -
D: -
J: TRBJ2-4
V: TRBV19
DNA: TGTGCCAGTAGTATAGGGCTAGTAGGCATTCAGTACTTC
CDR3: CASSIGLVGIQYF

size: -
D: TRBD1
J: TRBJ1-4
V: TRBV13
DNA: TGTGCCAGCAGCTTGAGACAGGGTAATGAAAAACTGTTTTTT
CDR3: CASSLRQGNEKLFF

size: -
D: TRBD2
J: TRBJ2-7
V: TRBV10-1
DNA: TGCGCCAGCAGTGAGTCTGGACTAGCGGGAAGGGAGCAGTACTTC
CDR3: CASSESGLAGREQYF

size: -
D: -
J: TRBJ1-5
V: TRBV28
DNA: TGTGCCAGCAGTCCCCGGGACCCTAATCAGCCCCAGCATTTT
CDR3: CASSPRDPNQPQHF

size: few
D: -
J: TRBJ1-3
V: TRBV10-3
DNA: TGTGCCATCGGGTGGGATTCTAGTGGAAACACCATATATTTT
CDR3: CAIGWDSSGNTIYF

size: -
D: -
J: TRBJ2-7
V: TRBV5-6
DNA: TGTGCCAGCAGCTTGGAGGCTAGCGCCAGCTCCTACGAGCAGTACTTC
CDR3: CASSLEASASSYEQYF

size: -
D: TRBD2
J: TRBJ2-7
V: TRBV27
DNA: TGTGCCAGCAGTCCGAGCGGGGCCTACGAGCAGTACTTC
CDR3: CASSPSGAYEQYF

size: -
D: -
J: TRBJ2-3
V: TRBV9
DNA: TGTGCCAGCAGCGTAGCTGGAATACAAGCAGATACGCAGTATTTT
CDR3: CASSVAGIQADTQYF

size: -
D: -
J: TRBJ1-1
V: TRBV15
DNA: TGTGCCACCAGCAGAGATTGGACAGCCCCTGAAGCTTTCTTT
CDR3: CATSRDWTAPEAFF

size: once
D: -
J: TRBJ2-7
V: TRBV7-2
DNA: TGTGCCAGCAGCCGAGACATGTCCTTCGGCTACGAGCAGTACTTC
CDR3: CASSRDMSFGYEQYF

size: -
D: TRBD1
J: TRBJ1-2
V: TRBV28
DNA: TGTGCCAGCAGATACAGGGGGAAGGGCTATGGCTACACCTTC
CDR3: CASRYRGKGYGYTF

size: once
D: -
J: TRBJ1-5
V: TRBV6-5
DNA: TGTGCCAGCAGTTACTCTCATTATAGCAATCAGCCCCAGCATTTT
CDR3: CASSYSHYSNQPQHF

size: -
D: -
J: TRBJ2-2
V: TRBV2
DNA: TGTGCCAGCAGTGCCAACAGGGACCCCGGGGAGCTGTTTTTT
CDR3: CASSANRDPGELFF

size: once
D: TRBD1
J: TRBJ2-7
V: TRBV7-3
DNA: TGTGCCAGCAGCCCGAGTGAGGGGGCACACTACGAGCAGTACTTC
CDR3: CASSPSEGAHYEQYF

size: -
D: TRBD2
J: TRBJ2-1
V: TRBV28
DNA: TGTGCCAGCGGGACTAGCGTCTACAATGAGCAGTTCTTC
CDR3: CASGTSVYNEQFF

size: -
D: TRBD2
J: TRBJ2-5
V: TRBV7-2
DNA: TGTGCCAGCAGCTTATACGGGGGGGAGACCCAGTACTTC
CDR3: CASSLYGGETQYF

size: once
D: TRBD2
J: TRBJ2-5
V: TRBV7-8
DNA: TGTGCCAGCAGCTTAAATGGACTAGCGGGGAACCAAGAGACCCAGTACTTC
CDR3: CASSLNGLAGNQETQYF

size: -
D: -
J: TRBJ2-2
V: TRBV19
DNA: TGTGCCAGTAACGCAGGTACTAACACCGGGGAGCTGTTTTTT
CDR3: CASNAGTNTGELFF

size: -
D: -
J: TRBJ2-1
V: TRBV27
DNA: TGTGCCAGCAGTTTGGGGGTCATGAGTGAGCAGTTCTTC
CDR3: CASSLGVMSEQFF

size: -
D: -
J: TRBJ2-6
V: TRBV6-4
DNA: TGTGCCAGCAGTAGTGAAGGCTCTGGGGCCAACGTCCTGACTTTC
CDR3: CASSSEGSGANVLTF

size: once
D: TRBD1
J: TRBJ1-6
V: TRBV30
DNA: TGTGCCTGGAGAGACAGGGGATATGATTCACCCCTCCACTTT
CDR3: CAWRDRGYDSPLHF

size: -
D: TRBD1
J: TRBJ2-7
V: TRBV19
DNA: TGTGCCAGTAGTATGGACAGGGGGAAGAGATACGAGCAGTACTTC
CDR3: CASSMDRGKRYEQYF

size: -
D: -
J: TRBJ1-2
V: TRBV28
DNA: TGTGCCAGCAGTTCGGGGGCTAACTATGGCTACACCTTC
CDR3: CASSSGANYGYTF

size: -
D: TRBD2
J: TRBJ2-7
V: TRBV27
DNA: TGTGCCAGCAGTTGGTCTAGCGGGAGTTACGAGCAGTACTTC
CDR3: CASSWSSGSYEQYF

size: -
D: -
J: TRBJ1-1
V: TRBV10-3
DNA: TGTGCCATCAGTGAGAAGGGGGGCCCACAGAACACTGAAGCTTTCTTT
CDR3: CAISEKGGPQNTEAFF

size: -
D: -
J: TRBJ2-3
V: TRBV4-1
DNA: TGCGCCAGCAGCCAAGATTGGGGGAGGAGCACAGATACGCAGTATTTT
CDR3: CASSQDWGRSTDTQYF

size: -
D: TRBD1
J: TRBJ2-2
V: TRBV6-5
DNA: TGTGCCAGCAGCTTCCGGACAGGGGCCGGGGAGCTGTTTTTT
CDR3: CASSFRTGAGELFF

size: -
D: -
J: TRBJ1-5
V: TRBV2
DNA: TGTGCCAGCCACAGGGATAGCAATCAGCCCCAGCATTTT
CDR3: CASHRDSNQPQHF

size: -
D: -
J: TRBJ2-3
V: TRBV11-3
DNA: TGTGCCAGCAGTCGCCGGATGGGTCTGACAGATACGCAGTATTTT
CDR3: CASSRRMGLTDTQYF

size: -
D: TRBD1
J: TRBJ1-2
V: TRBV6-6
DNA: TGTGCCAGCACCAAAGGGACAGCAAGCTATGGCTACACCTTC
CDR3: CASTKGTASYGYTF

size: once
D: -
J: TRBJ1-1
V: TRBV29-1
DNA: TGCAGCGTATCCGGTGTGAACACTGAAGCTTTCTTT
CDR3: CSVSGVNTEAFF

size: -
D: -
J: TRBJ2-2
V: TRBV30
DNA: TGTGCCTGGAGTGCCCAGAACACCGGGGAGCTGTTTTTT
CDR3: CAWSAQNTGELFF

size: -
D: -
J: TRBJ2-3
V: TRBV28
DNA: TGTGCCAGCAGTTTAAAGGCCTCAGCAGTGGTAGATACGCAGTATTTT
CDR3: CASSLKASAVVDTQYF

size: -
D: -
J: TRBJ1-2
V: TRBV7-2
DNA: TGTGCCAGCAGCTATTCACAGGGAACTCAAGGCTACACCTTC
CDR3: CASSYSQGTQGYTF

size: -
D: -
J: TRBJ1-2
V: TRBV6-5
DNA: TGTGCCAGCAGTTATGAGGCAGCCGGGGGCTATGGCTACACCTTC
CDR3: CASSYEAAGGYGYTF

size: -
D: -
J: TRBJ2-1
V: TRBV10-3
DNA: TGTGCCATCGGAAAAGCGGATGAGCAGTTCTTC
CDR3: CAIGKADEQFF

size: once
D: TRBD1
J: TRBJ2-5
V: TRBV18
DNA: TGTGCCAGCTCGCCCGGACAGGGGTTATATGAGACCCAGTACTTC
CDR3: CASSPGQGLYETQYF

size: once
D: TRBD1
J: TRBJ1-3
V: TRBV6-1
DNA: TGTGCCAGCTGGGAAGGGACAGGGAACATATATTTT
CDR3: CASWEGTGNIYF

size: -
D: -
J: TRBJ2-7
V: TRBV7-8
DNA: TGTGCCAGCAGCCAAGTCCGGGGGGCTATGGGCTACGAGCAGTACTTC
CDR3: CASSQVRGAMGYEQYF

size: few
D: -
J: TRBJ2-7
V: TRBV7-2
DNA: TGTGCCAGCAGCTTAGGGATCGAGCAGTACTTC
CDR3: CASSLGIEQYF

size: -
D: TRBD2
J: TRBJ2-3
V: TRBV9
DNA: TGTGCCAGCTCTCCGGGACTAGCGGGGGGGGATACGCAGTATTTT
CDR3: CASSPGLAGGDTQYF

size: once
D: -
J: TRBJ2-1
V: TRBV5-8
DNA: TGTGCCAGCAGCTTTACGAGGAGCTCCTACAATGAGCAGTTCTTC
CDR3: CASSFTRSSYNEQFF

size: -
D: -
J: TRBJ2-7
V: TRBV5-4
DNA: TGTGCCAGCAGCGGTCAGGGAACCTCCTACGAGCAGTACTTC
CDR3: CASSGQGTSYEQYF

size: -
D: -
J: TRBJ2-7
V: TRBV19
DNA: TGTGCCAGTAGTTCGTCCCACTACGAGCAGTACTTC
CDR3: CASSSSHYEQYF

size: once
D: -
J: TRBJ2-1
V: TRBV5-1
DNA: TGCGCCAGCAGCTGGGACAAATCCTACAATGAGCAGTTCTTC
CDR3: CASSWDKSYNEQFF

size: -
D: -
J: TRBJ1-2
V: TRBV28
DNA: TGTGCCAGCAGTTTAAGGGATCGAGGGGGCTATGGCTACACCTTC
CDR3: CASSLRDRGGYGYTF

size: -
D: TRBD1
J: TRBJ2-1
V: TRBV11-2
DNA: TGTGCCAGCAGCTCCGGACAGTCTGGGACAGTTTACAATGAGCAGTTCTTC
CDR3: CASSSGQSGTVYNEQFF